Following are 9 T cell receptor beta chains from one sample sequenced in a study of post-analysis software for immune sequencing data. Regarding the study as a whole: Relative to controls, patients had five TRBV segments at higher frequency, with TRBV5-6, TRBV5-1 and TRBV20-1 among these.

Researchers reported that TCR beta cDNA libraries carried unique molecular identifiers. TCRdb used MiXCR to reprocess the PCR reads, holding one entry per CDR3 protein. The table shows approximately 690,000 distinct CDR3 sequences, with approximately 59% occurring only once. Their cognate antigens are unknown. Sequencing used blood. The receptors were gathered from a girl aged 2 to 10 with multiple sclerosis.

DNA for the CDR3: TGTGCCAGCAGCCAGGACAGGGGGCCCCACAATGAGCAGTTCTTC. Its translation is CASSQDRGPHNEQFF. The gene calls are TRBV4-2 and TRBJ2-1, with 11 bases fitting TRBD1. The CDR3 runs 15 residues. J gave up 5 bases and V 3 bases, and 3 bases lay outside the gene matches. Germline CDR1 is LGHNA and CDR2 is YNFKEQ.

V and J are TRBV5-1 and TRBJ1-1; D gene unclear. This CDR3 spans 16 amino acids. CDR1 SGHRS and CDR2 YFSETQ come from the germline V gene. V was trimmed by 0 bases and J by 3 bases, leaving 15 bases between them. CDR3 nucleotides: TGCGCCAGCAGCTTGGTTGCTTGGACGCCGGACACTGAAGCTTTCTTT. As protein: CASSLVAWTPDTEAFF.

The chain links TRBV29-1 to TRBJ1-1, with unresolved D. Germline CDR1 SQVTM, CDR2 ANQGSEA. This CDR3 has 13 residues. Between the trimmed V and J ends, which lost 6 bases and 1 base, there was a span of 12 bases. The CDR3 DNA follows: TGCAGCGTGGCGCGCCGACAGAACACTGAAGCTTTCTTT. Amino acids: CSVARRQNTEAFF.

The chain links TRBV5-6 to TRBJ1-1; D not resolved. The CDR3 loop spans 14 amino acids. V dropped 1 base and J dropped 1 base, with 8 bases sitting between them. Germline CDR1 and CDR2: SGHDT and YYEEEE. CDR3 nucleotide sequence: TGTGCCAGCAGCTTGCCGGGCAGGAACACTGAAGCTTTCTTT. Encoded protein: CASSLPGRNTEAFF. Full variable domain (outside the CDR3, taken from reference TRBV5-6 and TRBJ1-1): DAGVTQSPTHLIKTRGQQVTLRCSPKSGHDTVSWYQQALGQGPQFIFQYYEEEERQRGNFPDRFSGHQFPNYSSELNVNALLLGDSALYLCASSLPGRNTEAFFGQGTRLTVV.

CDR3 in DNA: TGTGCCAGCAGTTTATTGCCCGCAGCGGGGACACGGAATGAGCAGTTCTTC. Residues: CASSLLPAAGTRNEQFF. The V and J genes are TRBV28 and TRBJ2-1, with a tentative D call TRBD2 (7 bases). The CDR3 sequence is 17 residues long. V lost 1 base and J lost 7, with 20 bases in between. Germline-derived CDR1 and CDR2 are MDHEN and SYDVKM.

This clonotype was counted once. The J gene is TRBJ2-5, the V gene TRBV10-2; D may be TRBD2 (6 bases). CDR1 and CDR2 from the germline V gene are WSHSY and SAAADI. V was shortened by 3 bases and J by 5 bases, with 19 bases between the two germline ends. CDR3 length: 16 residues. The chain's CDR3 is CASSEFYGGLGETQYF. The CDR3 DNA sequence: TGCGCCAGCAGTGAATTCTACGGGGGTCTGGGTGAGACCCAGTACTTC.

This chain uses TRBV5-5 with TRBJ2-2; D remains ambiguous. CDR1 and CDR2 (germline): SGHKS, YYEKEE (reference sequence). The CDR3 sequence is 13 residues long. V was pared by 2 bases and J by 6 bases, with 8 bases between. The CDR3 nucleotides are TGTGCCAGCAGCTTTGATGGGGCCGGGGAGCTGTTTTTT. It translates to CASSFDGAGELFF.

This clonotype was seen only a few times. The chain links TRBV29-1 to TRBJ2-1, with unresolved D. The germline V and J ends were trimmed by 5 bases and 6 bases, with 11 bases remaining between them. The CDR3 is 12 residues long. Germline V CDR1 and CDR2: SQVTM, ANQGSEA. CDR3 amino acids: CSVSLLPNEQFF. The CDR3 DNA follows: TGCAGCGTTTCCCTATTACCCAATGAGCAGTTCTTC.

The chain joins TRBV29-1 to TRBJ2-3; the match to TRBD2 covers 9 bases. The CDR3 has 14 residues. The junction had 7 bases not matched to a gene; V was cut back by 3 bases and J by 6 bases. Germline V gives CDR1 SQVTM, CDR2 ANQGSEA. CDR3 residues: CSVEGGRARDTQYF. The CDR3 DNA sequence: TGCAGCGTTGAGGGCGGGAGGGCCAGGGATACGCAGTATTTT.